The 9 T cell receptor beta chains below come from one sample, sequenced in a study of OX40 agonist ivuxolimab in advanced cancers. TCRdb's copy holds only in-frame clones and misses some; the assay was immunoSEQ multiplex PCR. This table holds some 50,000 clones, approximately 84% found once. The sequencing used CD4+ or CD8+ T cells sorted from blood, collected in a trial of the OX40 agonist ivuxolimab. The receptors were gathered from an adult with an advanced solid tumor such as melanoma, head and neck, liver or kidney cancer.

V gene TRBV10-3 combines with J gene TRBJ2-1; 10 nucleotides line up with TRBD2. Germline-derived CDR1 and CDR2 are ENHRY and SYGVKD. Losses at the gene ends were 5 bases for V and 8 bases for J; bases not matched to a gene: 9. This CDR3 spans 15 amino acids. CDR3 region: CAISPRTSGLDEQFF. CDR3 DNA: TGTGCCATCAGTCCCCGGACTAGCGGCCTTGATGAGCAGTTCTTC.

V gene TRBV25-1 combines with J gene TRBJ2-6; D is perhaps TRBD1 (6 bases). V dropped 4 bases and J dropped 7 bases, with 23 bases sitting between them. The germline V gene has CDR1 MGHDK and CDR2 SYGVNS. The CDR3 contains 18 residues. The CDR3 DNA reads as TGTGCCAGCAGTGTCACCACGGGACACGGGATTAACGCCAACGTCCTGACTTTC. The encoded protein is CASSVTTGHGINANVLTF.

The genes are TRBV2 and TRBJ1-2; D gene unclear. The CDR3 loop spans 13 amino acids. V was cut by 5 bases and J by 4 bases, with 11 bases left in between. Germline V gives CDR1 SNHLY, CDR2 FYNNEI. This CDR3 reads CASSLDGVYGYTF. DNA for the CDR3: TGTGCCAGCAGTTTAGACGGAGTCTATGGCTACACCTTC.

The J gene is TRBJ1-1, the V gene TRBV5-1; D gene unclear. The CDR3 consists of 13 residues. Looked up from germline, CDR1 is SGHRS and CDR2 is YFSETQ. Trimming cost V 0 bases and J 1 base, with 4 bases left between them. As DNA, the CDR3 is TGCGCCAGCAGCTTGGCAGCGAACACTGAAGCTTTCTTT. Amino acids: CASSLAANTEAFF.

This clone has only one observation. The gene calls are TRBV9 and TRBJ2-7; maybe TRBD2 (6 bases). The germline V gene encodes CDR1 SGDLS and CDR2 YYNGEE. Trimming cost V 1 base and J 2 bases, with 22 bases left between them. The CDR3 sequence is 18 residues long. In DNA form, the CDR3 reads TGTGCCAGCAGCGTATTATGGGCGGGGACTCGTGATCCCTACGAGCAGTACTTC. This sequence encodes CASSVLWAGTRDPYEQYF.

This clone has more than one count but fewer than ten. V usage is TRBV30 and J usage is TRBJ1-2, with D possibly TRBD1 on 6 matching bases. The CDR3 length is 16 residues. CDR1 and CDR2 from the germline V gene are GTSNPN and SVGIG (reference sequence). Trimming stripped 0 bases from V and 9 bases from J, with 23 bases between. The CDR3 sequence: CAWSVFGGAWVRRYTF. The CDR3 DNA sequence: TGTGCCTGGAGTGTGTTCGGGGGGGCGTGGGTACGGCGCTACACCTTC.

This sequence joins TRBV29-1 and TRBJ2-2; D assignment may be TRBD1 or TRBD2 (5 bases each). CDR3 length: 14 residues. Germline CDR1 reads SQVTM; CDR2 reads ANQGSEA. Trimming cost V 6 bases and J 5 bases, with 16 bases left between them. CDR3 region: CSVRNGARTGELFF. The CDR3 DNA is TGCAGCGTGCGGAACGGGGCTCGGACCGGGGAGCTGTTTTTT.

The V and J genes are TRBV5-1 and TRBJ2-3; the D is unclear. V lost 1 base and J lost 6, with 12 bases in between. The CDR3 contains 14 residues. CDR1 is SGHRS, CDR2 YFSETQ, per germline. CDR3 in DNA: TGCGCCAGCAGCTTGACCCCCGCTTCGGATACGCAGTATTTT. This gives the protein CASSLTPASDTQYF.

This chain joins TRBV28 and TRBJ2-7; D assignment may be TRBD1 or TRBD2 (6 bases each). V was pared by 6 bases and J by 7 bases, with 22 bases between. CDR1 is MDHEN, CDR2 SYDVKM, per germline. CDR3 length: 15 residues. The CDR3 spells CASRTPEGGWREQYF. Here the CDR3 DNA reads TGTGCCAGCAGAACCCCTGAGGGGGGCTGGAGGGAGCAGTACTTC.